These T cell receptor beta chains were read from a single sample in a study of blood T cell repertoires in COVID-19. Only in-frame clones appear in the TCRdb table, and some are missing; sequencing was by immunoSEQ multiplex PCR. This sample has about 230,000 clones; 80% to 90% occur once, and the top ten carry roughly 5.8%. The source material was peripheral blood. The receptors stem from an older man with acute or convalescent COVID-19. Both conserved end residues are trimmed from each CDR3. Fields, in order: clone size, V gene, J gene, D gene, CDR3 protein. D genes are given only for firm matches. The listing skips clone size in some rows; elsewhere it reads once, few, many or a size class.

.	TRBV7-2	TRBJ2-5	TRBD2	ASSVTGLAGSRD
.	TRBV9	TRBJ1-1	.	ASSPDRPGRTEAF
.	TRBV6-5	TRBJ2-7	.	ASSYSLDTPYEQY
.	TRBV5-1	TRBJ2-5	TRBD2	ASSPGLAVGGTQY
.	TRBV11-2	TRBJ2-3	.	ASSLLGPSGDTQY
once	TRBV5-1	TRBJ2-1	TRBD2	ASSITSGVSYNEQF
.	TRBV7-9	TRBJ1-2	TRBD1	ASSKTGGAYRDANYGYT
once	TRBV5-1	TRBJ2-3	TRBD2	ASSLAPSGNTDTQY
.	TRBV10-3	TRBJ1-1	.	AIRAGTTEAF
.	TRBV29-1	TRBJ2-7	TRBD2	SARLAGVHEQY
.	TRBV2	TRBJ2-7	TRBD2	ASRRLAYEQY
.	TRBV5-1	TRBJ2-2	.	ASSSGQRTGELF
.	TRBV30	TRBJ1-4	TRBD1	AWRRQGSDEKLF
.	TRBV19	TRBJ1-6	.	ASNPDRTTNSPLH
.	TRBV10-1	TRBJ2-1	TRBD1	ASSADRVGNEQF
.	TRBV19	TRBJ1-2	.	ASDSSYHRAGYT
once	TRBV24-1	TRBJ2-3	.	ATSVGKRGTDTQY
.	TRBV11-2	TRBJ1-4	.	ASSRQQGKGNEKLF
.	TRBV3-1/TRBV3-2	TRBJ2-7	.	ASSQDLFPAGSEQY
.	TRBV5-1	TRBJ2-7	TRBD1	ASSLGAGDRSSYEQY